This TCR beta chain was sequenced for a study of cytomegalovirus exposure and HLA in healthy donors. Study findings and constraints: Reports indicated that the classifier achieved high specificity and sensitivity in diagnosing cytomegalovirus status. Certain indistinguishable V segments, among them TRBV6-2 and TRBV6-3, were excluded. The dataset shows that most TCR sequences were rare, while some public TCRs occurred in many donors. Investigators reported 164 TCR beta chains as tied to cytomegalovirus.

The PCR used 60 Vbeta and 13 Jbeta primers. Only in-frame clones appear in the TCRdb table, and some are missing; sequencing was by immunoSEQ multiplex PCR. The repertoire holds around 200,000 clones, with around four fifths as singletons. Worth noting for this clone: The target antigen is unknown.

With V trimmed by 10 bases and J by 6 bases, 8 bases remained unmatched. The CDR3 is 12 residues long. From germline, CDR1 is ENHRY and CDR2 SYGVKD. The chain has TRBV10-3 and TRBJ2-7, with 8 bases that match TRBD1. The source of this sequence is a woman in her 50s in good health and CMV-seropositive. Sequencing was done on a sample of PBMCs. The CDR3 spells CATEGTGPEQYF. The CDR3 region has the DNA TGTGCCACAGAGGGGACAGGCCCCGAGCAGTACTTC.